This paragraph reports one TCR beta chain. TCRdb reprocessed the 5' RACE reads via MiXCR and lists one record per CDR3 protein. The sample has hundreds of thousands of distinct CDR3 sequences, under 20% seen once. The CDR3 spans 13 residues. V lost 8 bases to trimming and J lost 7 bases, with 14 bases between them. Germline values: CDR1 MDHEN, CDR2 SYDVKM. The data were obtained in a study of T cells after yellow fever vaccination. The starting material was PBMCs, obtained before the yellow fever booster vaccination. The rearrangement links TRBV28 to TRBJ1-4; no clear D gene. This TCR derives from a man between 18 and 29 years old who received the YFV17D yellow fever vaccine. In nucleotides, the CDR3 is TGTGCCAGCTCGGTTTCAGTGCGTGAAAAACTGTTTTTT. The encoded protein is CASSVSVREKLFF.